Described below is a single T cell receptor (beta chain) sequence and its context. Antigen specificity is unknown. TCRdb itself ran the 5' RACE reads through MiXCR, one entry per CDR3 protein. This table holds nearly 650,000 distinct CDR3 sequences, about 7.1% found once. This sample is drawn from a study of identical twins. Study-wide findings and caveats: Fewer insertions characterized abundant cord blood beta clonotypes, whereas memory repertoires showed none.

Per the germline V gene, CDR1 is SQVTM and CDR2 is ANQGSEA. With V trimmed by 5 bases and J by 7 bases, 8 bases remained unmatched. The CDR3 loop spans 14 amino acids. These data were also filed under a second study, of yellow fever vaccine responses in identical twins.

The clonotype originates from a woman aged 18 to 35 in good health. Sequenced input: PBMCs. V gene TRBV29-1 combines with J gene TRBJ2-1, with 10 bases that match TRBD2. The CDR3 nucleotides are TGCAGCGTTAGGGCGGGACTAGCGAGAAATGAGCAGTTCTTC. Encoded protein: CSVRAGLARNEQFF.